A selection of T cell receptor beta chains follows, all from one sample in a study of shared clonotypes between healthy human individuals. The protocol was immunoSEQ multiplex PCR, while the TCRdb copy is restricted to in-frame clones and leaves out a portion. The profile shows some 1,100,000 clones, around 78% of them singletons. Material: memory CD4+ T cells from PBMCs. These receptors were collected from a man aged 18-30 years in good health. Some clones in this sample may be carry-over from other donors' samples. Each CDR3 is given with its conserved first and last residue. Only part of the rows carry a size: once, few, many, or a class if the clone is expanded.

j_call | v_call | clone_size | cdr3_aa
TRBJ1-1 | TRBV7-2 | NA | CASSSRQSNTEAFF
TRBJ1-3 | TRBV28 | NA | CASRPGTGVAGNTIYF
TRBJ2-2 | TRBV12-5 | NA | CASGLPTARSTGELFF
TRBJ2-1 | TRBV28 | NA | CASSLMGAGVWREQFF
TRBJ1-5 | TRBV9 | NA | CASSPGGQNQPQHF
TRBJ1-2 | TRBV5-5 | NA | CASSQSYNYGYTF
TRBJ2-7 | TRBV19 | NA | CASSFTGSAGGKMYEQYF
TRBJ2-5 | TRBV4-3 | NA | CASSQGVQETQYF
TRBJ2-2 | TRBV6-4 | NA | CASRGQYTGELFF
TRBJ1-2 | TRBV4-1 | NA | CASSPGLLGGGYTF
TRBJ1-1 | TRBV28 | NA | CASSLMGWGRGNTEAFF
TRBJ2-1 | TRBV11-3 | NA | CASSLQKGYNEQFF
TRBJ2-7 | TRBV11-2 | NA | CASSSISALYEQYF
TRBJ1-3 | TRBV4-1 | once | CASSQGRQSSGNTIYF
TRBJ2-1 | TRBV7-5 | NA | CVRSPREGRINEQFF
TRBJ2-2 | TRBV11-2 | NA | CASSLMRVGNTGELFF
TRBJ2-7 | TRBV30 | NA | CAWSVKQNPYEQYF
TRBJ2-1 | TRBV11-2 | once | CASSPDLAAYNEQFF
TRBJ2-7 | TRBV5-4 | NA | CASSLFAAGIGYEQYF
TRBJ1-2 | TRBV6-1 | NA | CASSSPGGSYGYTF
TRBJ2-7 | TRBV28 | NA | CASSLRPWGGASYEQYF
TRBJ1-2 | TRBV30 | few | CAWSRSGFGYTF
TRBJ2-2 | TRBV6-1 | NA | CASSGGRGRIGNTGELFF
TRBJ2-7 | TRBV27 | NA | CASSRRGARYEQYF
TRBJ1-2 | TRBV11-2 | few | CASSLGVNYGYTF
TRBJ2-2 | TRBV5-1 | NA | CASSLADRGVLFF
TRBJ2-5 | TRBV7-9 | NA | CASSQGAKETQYF
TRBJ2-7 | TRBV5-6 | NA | CASSAIPGLAVGGSYEQYF
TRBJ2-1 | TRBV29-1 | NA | CSVESSRGRARSREQFF